This T cell receptor beta chain emerged from a study of T cell repertoires in cytomegalovirus infection. Study as a whole: Public TCR beta signatures provided an indication of both CMV infection and a matching HLA type.

Germline CDR1 is LNHDA and CDR2 is SQIVND (reference sequence). Trimming took 7 bases from V and 2 from J, leaving 20 bases between them. The CDR3 contains 17 residues. Findings and caveats of the study: In two of eight donors, the top clonotype was HLA-C-restricted CMV-specific. Carriers of CMV and the relevant HLA type were discriminated by public TCR beta frequency.

TCRdb independently ran MiXCR on the reads; one entry per CDR3 protein. The sample holds about 150,000 distinct CDR3 sequences, about 25% seen once. This clonotype has only a few counts. Its antigen is currently unknown. The receptor comes from a human donor in good health (CMV status not recorded). Some clones in this sample may be carry-over from other donors' samples. Sequencing used PBMCs. J is TRBJ2-2 and V is TRBV19; D remains unclear. For the CDR3, the DNA is TGTGCCAGTAAAAAGTGGGCGGACGACCTAAACACCGGGGAGCTGTTTTTT. Amino acid sequence: CASKKWADDLNTGELFF.